The 20 T cell receptor beta chains given below trace back to one sample, sequenced in a study of cytomegalovirus exposure and HLA in healthy donors. The primer mix had 60 Vbeta and 13 Jbeta primers. Method: immunoSEQ multiplex PCR; TCRdb's copy keeps in-frame clones and lacks some. This sample yields roughly 150,000 clones, of which about 76% are seen a single time; 5.4% belongs to the top ten. Source material: PBMCs. The receptors here all came from a woman aged 18-29 years in good health and CMV-seropositive.

In its sample, this clone was seen a few times. This chain links TRBV7-2 with TRBJ2-5; 8 nucleotides agree with TRBD2. This CDR3 region has 15 residues. Germline CDR1 SGHTA, CDR2 FQGNSA. V dropped 5 bases and J dropped 5; count of bases not matched to a gene: 10. CDR3 bases: TGTGCCAGCAGCCCTGTCGGGGGGGCCTGGGAGACCCAGTACTTC. Translated: CASSPVGGAWETQYF.

J is TRBJ2-2 and V is TRBV5-1; TRBD2 matches at 13 bases. Unmatched junction bases numbered 10, after V lost 4 bases and J lost 7 bases. Germline V gives CDR1 SGHRS, CDR2 YFSETQ. CDR3 length: 17 residues. The CDR3 DNA is TGCGCCAGCAGCCCCTTACTAGCGGGGGGGCACGGCGGGGAGCTGTTTTTT. Translation: CASSPLLAGGHGGELFF. Complete variable domain (other parts from reference TRBV5-1 and TRBJ2-2): KAGVTQTPRYLIKTRGQQVTLSCSPISGHRSVSWYQQTPGQGLQFLFEYFSETQRNKGNFPGRFSGRQFSNSRSEMNVSTLELGDSALYLCASSPLLAGGHGGELFFGEGSRLTVL.

The V gene is TRBV25-1, the J gene TRBJ1-1, with D maybe TRBD1 (6 bases). This CDR3 has 13 amino acids. The V and J ends lost 5 bases and 11 bases respectively, with 18 bases between them. The germline CDR1 and CDR2 sequences are MGHDK and SYGVNS. CDR3 coding DNA: TGTGCCAGCAGTACTACAGGGTTCTCTAGGGCTTTCTTT. It translates to CASSTTGFSRAFF.

V gene TRBV5-8 combines with J gene TRBJ2-7, with TRBD2 matching over 9 bases. This CDR3 is built from 16 residues. The V gene's germline CDR1 is SGHTS and CDR2 YDEGEE. V lost 2 bases, J lost 3 bases, and 9 bases stayed unmatched. CDR3 bases: TGTGCCAGCAGCTTTTCCTTAGCGGGGGCCTTCTACGAGCAGTACTTC. Its translation is CASSFSLAGAFYEQYF.

The chain employs TRBV6-5 and TRBJ2-3, with a weak D call TRBD1 (5 bases). The CDR3 is 14 residues long. Germline V gene data show CDR1 as MNHEY and CDR2 as SVGAGI. V shed 7 bases and J shed 4 bases, with 15 bases lying between them. The CDR3 reads CASKYRHTSDTQYF. DNA for the CDR3: TGTGCCAGCAAATACAGGCACACATCAGATACGCAGTATTTT.

This clone was recorded once. The chain is built from TRBV6-6 and TRBJ2-2; 7 nucleotides agree with TRBD2. CDR1 and CDR2 (germline): MNHNY, SVGAGI (reference sequence). The CDR3 is 15 amino acids. Trimming at V came to 7 bases and at J to 1 base, leaving 6 bases not matched to a gene. CDR3 nucleotide sequence: TGTGCCAGCAATTCAGCGGGGATGAACACCGGGGAGCTGTTTTTT. Protein product: CASNSAGMNTGELFF.

This rearrangement joins TRBV29-1 to TRBJ1-1, with D maybe TRBD1 (6 bases). The V end lost 3 bases, the J end lost 0 bases, and 14 bases lay between the germline ends. Germline V gene lookup returns CDR1 SQVTM and CDR2 ANQGSEA. CDR3 length: 15 amino acids. In nucleotides, the CDR3 is TGCAGCGTTGATCGGGGGGCGGGACTGAACACTGAAGCTTTCTTT. Its translation: CSVDRGAGLNTEAFF.

About this clone itself: The junction differs from germline at one of its ends, possibly a read error. Other DNA sequences within the sample encode an identical CDR3. The chain joins TRBV5-4 to TRBJ1-2; D unresolved. CDR1 and CDR2 from the germline V gene are SGHNT and YYREEE (reference sequence). The CDR3 contains 18 residues. The CDR3 loop reads CASSLRSRVGNLAMAGTF. The CDR3 nucleotides are TGCGCCAGCAGCTTGCGCTCACGCGTCGGTAATTTAGCTATGGCGGGGACCTTC.

In this sample, this clone turned up once. The J gene is TRBJ2-1, the V gene TRBV6-5; 7 bases fit TRBD1. CDR1 and CDR2 from the germline V gene are MNHEY and SVGAGI. Trimming took 4 bases from V and 3 from J; bases not matched to a gene: 6. CDR3 length: 15 residues. The CDR3 sequence is CASSFSRQGYNEQFF. CDR3 sequence (DNA): TGTGCCAGCAGTTTCTCCCGACAGGGCTACAATGAGCAGTTCTTC.

The V call is TRBV5-5, the J call TRBJ2-7; D may be TRBD2 (5 bases). Trimming left V 3 bases short and J 2 bases short, with 12 bases between. CDR1 is SGHKS, CDR2 YYEKEE, per germline (reference sequence). The CDR3 contains 14 residues. Here the CDR3 reads CASSSRADTYEQYF. CDR3 DNA sequence: TGTGCCAGCAGCTCCAGAGCGGATACCTACGAGCAGTACTTC.

The rearrangement links TRBV28 to TRBJ1-2, with D tentatively TRBD1 (5 bases). The germline V gene encodes CDR1 MDHEN and CDR2 SYDVKM. The V end was cut by 3 bases, the J end by 3 bases, with 8 bases between. This CDR3 is 13 amino acids long. The CDR3 protein is CASSFDSHYGYTF. The DNA for the CDR3 is TGTGCCAGCAGTTTCGACAGCCACTATGGCTACACCTTC.

This chain connects TRBV4-3 to TRBJ2-3; 11 bases fit TRBD2. Germline CDR1 reads LGHNA; CDR2 reads YSLEER. The CDR3 is 16 residues long. Trimming removed 0 bases from V and 5 bases from J; junction bases left unmatched: 4. The CDR3: CASSQDLAGGLDTQYF. CDR3 sequence (DNA): TGCGCCAGCAGCCAAGATCTAGCGGGGGGCCTAGATACGCAGTATTTT.

V usage is TRBV28 and J usage is TRBJ2-5; 8 nucleotides match TRBD2. The CDR3 length is 15 residues. Per germline, CDR1 MDHEN and CDR2 SYDVKM. Germline trimming cut 5 bases from V and 3 bases from J; bases unmatched to any gene: 8. The chain's CDR3 is CASSDPGLEKETQYF. In DNA, the CDR3 is TGTGCCAGCAGTGATCCGGGACTAGAAAAAGAGACCCAGTACTTC. Variable domain in full (rest from reference TRBV28 and TRBJ2-5): DVKVTQSSRYLVKRTGEKVFLECVQDMDHENMFWYRQDPGLGLRLIYFSYDVKMKEKGDIPEGYSVSREKKERFSLILESASTNQTSMYLCASSDPGLEKETQYFGPGTRLLVL.

The genes are TRBV13 and TRBJ1-5; the D is unclear. This CDR3 is 14 amino acids long. CDR1 and CDR2 from the germline V gene are PRHDT and FYEKMQ (reference sequence). Trimming cost V 6 bases and J 0 bases, with 9 bases left between them. The CDR3 loop is CASRIGLSNQPQHF. CDR3 coding DNA: TGTGCCAGCAGGATCGGACTTAGCAATCAGCCCCAGCATTTT.

This sequence joins TRBV2 and TRBJ2-5; the D is unclear. Trimming left V 0 bases short and J 2 bases short, with 7 bases between. From germline, CDR1 is SNHLY and CDR2 FYNNEI. CDR3 length: 14 residues. Here the CDR3 reads CASSEASRQETQYF. The CDR3 DNA sequence: TGTGCCAGCAGTGAAGCTTCCAGGCAAGAGACCCAGTACTTC.

V gene TRBV9 combines with J gene TRBJ2-7; TRBD1 matches at 8 bases. The CDR3 spans 15 residues. J was trimmed by 2 bases and V by 7 bases; bases with no gene match: 11. Per germline, CDR1 SGDLS and CDR2 YYNGEE. The CDR3 DNA reads TGTGCCAGCGCCCCCCAAGCAGGGGGCCCCTACGAGCAGTACTTC. Translation: CASAPQAGGPYEQYF. Variable domain in full (rest from reference TRBV9 and TRBJ2-7): DSGVTQTPKHLITATGQRVTLRCSPRSGDLSVYWYQQSLDQGLQFLIQYYNGEERAKGNILERFSAQQFPDLHSELNLSSLELGDSALYFCASAPQAGGPYEQYFGPGTRLTVT.

The V gene is TRBV19, the J gene TRBJ2-1; 14 bases match TRBD2. V lost 6 bases to trimming and J lost 9 bases; unmatched junction nucleotides: 7. CDR1 and CDR2 from the germline V gene are LNHDA and SQIVND (reference sequence). This CDR3 region has 15 residues. In DNA form, the CDR3 reads TGTGCCAGTAGCCCGACTAGCGGGGGGGCAGGTGAGCAGTTCTTC. It is translated as CASSPTSGGAGEQFF.

The CDR3 coding sequence is TGTGCCACCAGCCGAGCGTTGCAGGGGGACACTGAAGCTTTCTTT. It encodes CATSRALQGDTEAFF. The V and J genes are TRBV15 and TRBJ1-1; 7 bases fit TRBD1. Germline-derived CDR1 and CDR2 are LNHNV and YYDKDF (reference sequence). CDR3 length: 15 amino acids. Losses at the gene ends were 5 bases for V and 3 bases for J; bases not matched to a gene: 9.

The CDR3 DNA is TGTGCCACCAAAGAACAGGGCTTTAATCAGCCCCAGCATTTT. It yields the protein CATKEQGFNQPQHF. This chain joins TRBV19 and TRBJ1-5; TRBD1 is a possible D gene (6 bases). Trimming left V 10 bases short and J 4 bases short, with 17 bases between. Germline CDR1 LNHDA, CDR2 SQIVND (reference sequence). The CDR3 has 14 amino acids. Looking up the rest from reference TRBV19 and TRBJ1-5 gives the full variable domain: DGGITQSPKYLFRKEGQNVTLSCEQNLNHDAMYWYRQDPGQGLRLIYYSQIVNDFQKGDIAEGYSVSREKKESFPLTVTSAQKNPTAFYLCATKEQGFNQPQHFGDGTRLSIL.

This chain connects TRBV25-1 to TRBJ1-1; D might be TRBD1 (6 bases). The CDR3 spans 14 residues. Trimming left V 1 base short and J 8 bases short, with 14 bases between. Germline loops: CDR1 MGHDK, CDR2 SYGVNS. The CDR3 DNA reads TGTGCCAGCAGTGAATCATGGGGGCAGGGGGAAGCTTTCTTT. Translating gives CASSESWGQGEAFF. The entire variable domain, with the rest obtained from reference TRBV25-1 and TRBJ1-1, is as follows: EADIYQTPRYLVIGTGKKITLECSQTMGHDKMYWYQQDPGMELHLIHYSYGVNSTEKGDLSSESTVSRIRTEHFPLTLESARPSHTSQYLCASSESWGQGEAFFGQGTRLTVV.